These T cell receptor beta chains were read from a single sample in a study of Graves' ophthalmopathy and Graves' hyperthyroidism. TCRdb passed the multiplex PCR reads through MiXCR, listing each CDR3 protein once. The repertoire holds hundreds of thousands of distinct CDR3 sequences, around 40% seen once, with about 40% in the top ten. What was sequenced was peripheral blood. All receptors derive from an adult man with Graves' ophthalmopathy. The CDR3 runs from the conserved cysteine through the conserved F or W. Fields, in order: D gene, V gene, clone size, J gene, CDR3 DNA, CDR3 protein. D genes are given only for firm matches. Clone size is shown for a subset of rows, as once, few, many or a class of expanded clone.

TRBD1	TRBV9	many	TRBJ1-2	TGTGCCAGCAGCGGCGGACAGGGAAGGGACCATGGCTACACCTTC	CASSGGQGRDHGYTF
TRBD1	TRBV29-1	many	TRBJ1-6	TGCAGCGTTGAAGAGACAGGGGGATCACCCCTCCACTTT	CSVEETGGSPLHF
TRBD1	TRBV20-1	NA	TRBJ1-6	TGCAGTGCTGGAAGGGGACAGGGAAAGGGGCCCCTCCACTTT	CSAGRGQGKGPLHF
NA	TRBV29-1	NA	TRBJ1-6	TGCAGCGTTGAAACGGGGGGCGCCGGTTCACCCCTCCACTTT	CSVETGGAGSPLHF
TRBD1	TRBV7-9	NA	TRBJ1-6	TGTGCCAGCAGCCCCCAGGGGGACAGTTTTTCACCCCTCCACTTT	CASSPQGDSFSPLHF
NA	TRBV29-1	NA	TRBJ2-7	TGCAGCGCCAGCACCTCCAGTTCCTACGAGCAGTACTTC	CSASTSSSYEQYF
TRBD1	TRBV27	few	TRBJ2-7	TGTGCCAGCAGAACAACAGGGGACGAGCAGTACTTC	CASRTTGDEQYF
TRBD1	TRBV20-1	NA	TRBJ1-5	TGCAGTGTTACGACAGGGGGCCACAATCAGCCCCAGCATTTT	CSVTTGGHNQPQHF
NA	TRBV10-3	NA	TRBJ1-2	TGTGCCAGCAGTTCGGCTGGGGTGGAGGGCTACACCTTC	CASSSAGVEGYTF
NA	TRBV19	NA	TRBJ2-6	TGTGCCAGTAGTATCGGGACAGGGGCCAACGTCCTGACTTTC	CASSIGTGANVLTF
NA	TRBV11-2	few	TRBJ2-7	TGTGCCAGCAGCCGACCAGGGGTGGTCGAGCAGTACTTC	CASSRPGVVEQYF
TRBD1	TRBV19	many	TRBJ2-5	TGTGCCAGTAGGGGACAGGGGGCCGAGACCCAGTACTTC	CASRGQGAETQYF
NA	TRBV10-3	many	TRBJ1-1	TGTGCCATCAGTGAATCAGGAGACAGCACACTGATGGCTTTCTTT	CAISESGDSTLMAFF
NA	TRBV7-2	few	TRBJ1-6	TGTGCCAGCAGCAAAAGTCTTTGGGACGGTAATTCACCCCTCCACTTT	CASSKSLWDGNSPLHF
NA	TRBV9	many	TRBJ2-7	TGTGCCAGCAGCGTAGGGACCACCTACGAGCAGTACTTC	CASSVGTTYEQYF
NA	TRBV19	NA	TRBJ1-2	TGTGCCAGTAGTATAACCGCAGGGGTCAACTATGGCTACACCTTC	CASSITAGVNYGYTF
NA	TRBV9	NA	TRBJ1-3	TGTGCCAGCAGCGTAGGCCGCTCTGGAAACACCATATATTTT	CASSVGRSGNTIYF
NA	TRBV9	many	TRBJ1-2	TGTGCCAGCAGCGTAGGAGAAAGGGGCTATGGCTACACCTTC	CASSVGERGYGYTF
NA	TRBV25-1	NA	TRBJ1-2	TGTGCCAGCAGTGTGGACAGCCCAACAGATGGCTACACCTTC	CASSVDSPTDGYTF
TRBD1	TRBV7-3	NA	TRBJ2-7	TGTGCCAGCAGTGTACCGGGACAGGGGGAGTACGAGCAGTACTTC	CASSVPGQGEYEQYF
TRBD1	TRBV20-1	NA	TRBJ1-2	TGCAGTGCTGTAAATACCGGGACAGGGGATGGTTATGGCTACACCTTC	CSAVNTGTGDGYGYTF
TRBD2	TRBV9	once	TRBJ2-3	TGTGCCAGCAGGGAGCGGGACAGCACAGATACGCAGTATTTT	CASRERDSTDTQYF
NA	TRBV9	NA	TRBJ2-2	TGTGCCAGCAGCTTGACGACTACTCCGAACACCGGGGAGCTGTTTTTT	CASSLTTTPNTGELFF
TRBD1	TRBV11-2	NA	TRBJ2-7	TGTGCCAGCAGCCCAAGGAGGCAGGGGGACACCGGGGAGCAGTACTTC	CASSPRRQGDTGEQYF
TRBD2	TRBV24-1	NA	TRBJ2-5	TGTGCCACCAGTGGGGGACTAGGACAAGAGACCCAGTACTTC	CATSGGLGQETQYF
TRBD2	TRBV20-1	NA	TRBJ2-7	TGCAGTGCTACCCGGACTAGGCGGGGAGAGCAGCACTTC	CSATRTRRGEQHF
NA	TRBV10-3	NA	TRBJ2-7	TGTGCCAGCGCTTCCCGGATGGCTAAAGAGCAGTACTTC	CASASRMAKEQYF
TRBD1	TRBV14	once	TRBJ2-7	TGTGCCAGCAGTTACTTCCGGGACAGGGGTTATTACGAGCAGTACTTC	CASSYFRDRGYYEQYF
TRBD2	TRBV2	NA	TRBJ2-7	TGTGCCAGCAGCCCCGCCCCCGGGACTAGCGGGAGCCGGGCTAGTGAGCAGTACTTC	CASSPAPGTSGSRASEQYF
NA	TRBV9	NA	TRBJ2-3	TGTGCCAGCAGCCCCATAGGGACTAGCACAGATACGCAGTATTTT	CASSPIGTSTDTQYF
TRBD2	TRBV10-3	NA	TRBJ2-3	TGTGCCATCAGTGACCCAAGAAGCGGGACGGATACGCAGTATTTT	CAISDPRSGTDTQYF
NA	TRBV7-8	NA	TRBJ1-5	TGCGCCAGCAGAACCGCAGGGTCGGGTCAGCCCCAGCATTTT	CASRTAGSGQPQHF
TRBD2	TRBV6-5	NA	TRBJ2-5	TGTGCCAGCACCAAGCGGGGGGGACAAGAGACCCAGTACTTC	CASTKRGGQETQYF
NA	TRBV12-3/TRBV12-4	NA	TRBJ2-7	TGTGTCAGCAGTTTGTTTGGCAGGGAGCAGTACTTC	CVSSLFGREQYF
NA	TRBV5-5	NA	TRBJ2-5	TGTGCCAGCAGCTTAGGGGGGGGGCATGAGACCCAGTACTTC	CASSLGGGHETQYF
NA	TRBV12-3/TRBV12-4	NA	TRBJ1-5	TGTGCCAGCACCCCTCGTGAGGGATATAGCAATCAGCCCCAGCATTTT	CASTPREGYSNQPQHF
NA	TRBV25-1	NA	TRBJ2-2	TGTGCCAGCGGGGCGAACACCGGGGAGCTGTTTTTT	CASGANTGELFF
TRBD2	TRBV10-3	many	TRBJ2-5	TGCGGCATCACTAGCGGGCCCAGGGAGACCCAGTACTTC	CGITSGPRETQYF
TRBD1	TRBV7-9	few	TRBJ2-7	TGTGCCAGCAGCTCGTGGACAGGGGAAAGCTACGAGCAGTACTTC	CASSSWTGESYEQYF
NA	TRBV6-6	few	TRBJ1-4	TGTGCCAGCAGTTACGTGGCCTCTGAAAAACTGTTTTTT	CASSYVASEKLFF
NA	TRBV20-1	many	TRBJ1-5	TGCAGTGCTAGCCTGGGACCGAGCAATCAGCCCCAGCATTTT	CSASLGPSNQPQHF
NA	TRBV10-1	many	TRBJ2-5	TGCGCCAGCAAACGAGAGACCCAGTACTTC	CASKRETQYF
NA	TRBV7-6	few	TRBJ1-6	TGTGCCAGCAGCTTAAACCATGGACAGCCGTCACCCCTCCACTTT	CASSLNHGQPSPLHF
NA	TRBV5-4	few	TRBJ1-1	TGCGCCAGCAGCCCCCTTGAAGCGAACACTGAAGCTTTCTTT	CASSPLEANTEAFF
NA	TRBV29-1	many	TRBJ2-7	TGCAGCGTTGAAGAGGTTGGCAGGGCGCCCTACGAGCAGTACTTC	CSVEEVGRAPYEQYF
NA	TRBV6-6	many	TRBJ1-1	TGTGCCAGCAGCCGGAGACAGGCTGAAGCTTTCTTT	CASSRRQAEAFF
NA	TRBV7-2	NA	TRBJ2-1	TGTGCCAGCAGCGGAGGGACAGCAGACAATGAGCAGTTCTTC	CASSGGTADNEQFF
TRBD1	TRBV7-9	NA	TRBJ2-1	TGTGCCAGCACCTACGGGACAGGGGACAATGAGCAGTTCTTC	CASTYGTGDNEQFF
TRBD2	TRBV29-1	NA	TRBJ2-7	TGCAGCGTTGGGACGGCGGGAGAAAGGCAGTACTTC	CSVGTAGERQYF
TRBD1	TRBV7-9	many	TRBJ1-1	TGTGCCAGCAGCTTAGGACCACAGGGGGCTAGGGCTTTCTTT	CASSLGPQGARAFF
TRBD1	TRBV5-6	NA	TRBJ1-1	TGTGCCTGGAGTAACACCGAGACAGGGGACACTGAAGCTTTCTTT	CAWSNTETGDTEAFF
NA	TRBV4-3	NA	TRBJ2-7	TGCGCCAGCAGCCAAGACCAGGCTCCCTACGAGCAGTACTTC	CASSQDQAPYEQYF
NA	TRBV10-3	NA	TRBJ1-6	TGTGCCATCAGGGGGTTGAATTCACCCCTCCACTTT	CAIRGLNSPLHF
NA	TRBV20-1	many	TRBJ1-2	TGCAGAGCAGGGTCCAGCTATGGCTACACCTTC	CRAGSSYGYTF
NA	TRBV9	NA	TRBJ2-7	TGTGCCAGCAGCGTAGATATTAGTCCCTACGAGCAGTACTTC	CASSVDISPYEQYF
TRBD1	TRBV4-2	NA	TRBJ1-2	TGTGCCAGCAGCCAAGAGTTTAGAGGGGGCAAAGGCTACACCTTC	CASSQEFRGGKGYTF